These 22 T cell receptor beta chains were all obtained from the same sample, sequenced in a study of beta chain features in type 1 diabetes. Study-wide results and caveats: Researchers report that Type 1 diabetes patients had moderately but significantly shorter TCRB CDR3s across all four CD4+ subsets.

These receptors have no known antigen. The investigators reverse transcribed all of the isolated RNA, so they sequenced expressed TCRB transcripts. Method: immunoSEQ multiplex PCR; TCRdb's copy keeps in-frame clones and lacks some. Among about 68,000 clones listed, around 49% were seen once. Sequenced sample: central memory CD4+ T cells from blood. The receptors derive from a man aged 25 to 40 with type 1 diabetes.

The chain carries TRBV30 and TRBJ2-5; TRBD2 agrees at 9 bases. The CDR3 length is 16 residues. CDR1 and CDR2 (germline): GTSNPN, SVGIG (reference sequence). V dropped 2 bases and J dropped 5; count of bases not matched to a gene: 12. CDR3 DNA: TGTGCCTGGAGTTATCTAGCGGGGAGCAAGGGGGAGACCCAGTACTTC. Protein: CAWSYLAGSKGETQYF.

This clone was observed a handful of times. The DNA of the CDR3 is TGTGCCAGCAGTGTTCAGAGGGGCTACACCTTC. Amino acids: CASSVQRGYTF. The chain employs TRBV2 and TRBJ1-2; D is undetermined. The germline V and J ends were trimmed by 4 bases and 8 bases, with 8 bases remaining between them. Germline CDR1 SNHLY, CDR2 FYNNEI. The CDR3 runs to 11 residues.

This clone appeared a few times. This chain uses TRBV5-5 with TRBJ1-2; no definite D call. The CDR3 runs 15 residues. Deletions cut 1 base from V and 4 bases from J, with 14 bases between. Germline CDR1 reads SGHKS; CDR2 reads YYEKEE (reference sequence). The CDR3 nucleotides read TGTGCCAGCAGCTTGATCGGGGAGGAGGCCTATGGCTACACCTTC. Its translation: CASSLIGEEAYGYTF.

The chain combines TRBV2 with TRBJ2-1, with D possibly being TRBD2 (6 bases). CDR3 length: 13 residues. The V end lost 11 bases, the J end lost 5 bases, and 16 bases lay between the germline ends. Germline values: CDR1 SNHLY, CDR2 FYNNEI. The CDR3 spells CAGGGLHDNEQFF. DNA of the CDR3: TGTGCCGGAGGAGGGCTACATGACAATGAGCAGTTCTTC.

This rearrangement joins TRBV15 to TRBJ2-7, with D unresolved. V shed 0 bases and J shed 3 bases, with 6 bases lying between them. Looked up from germline, CDR1 is LNHNV and CDR2 is YYDKDF (reference sequence). The CDR3 totals 13 residues. The CDR3 DNA reads as TGTGCCACCAGCAGAGATGTCGGCTACGAGCAGTACTTC. Translating gives CATSRDVGYEQYF.

As for this clone: One end of the junction varies from germline; a read error may be responsible. V and J are TRBV11-2 and TRBJ2-2; 7 bases align to TRBD1. From germline, CDR1 is SGHAT and CDR2 FQNNGV. The CDR3 runs to 14 residues. The CDR3 reads CASRLDRETGELFF. Written as DNA, the CDR3 is TGTGCCAGCAGATTAGACAGGGAAACCGGGGAGCTGTTTTTT.

As regards this clone: At the DNA level, this CDR3 is encoded by other sequences in the same sample as well. This chain uses TRBV5-1 with TRBJ2-7; 8 bases line up with TRBD2. This CDR3 has 14 residues. Germline CDR1 SGHRS, CDR2 YFSETQ. J was trimmed by 4 bases and V by 3 bases; bases with no gene match: 6. CDR3 in amino acids: CASSSGTSGYEQYF. DNA for the CDR3: TGCGCCAGCAGCTCGGGTACTAGCGGTTACGAGCAGTACTTC.

For the CDR3, the DNA is TGTGCCAGCAGTGTGGAGGCGACTAACTATGGCTACACCTTC. Protein product: CASSVEATNYGYTF. The chain couples TRBV2 to TRBJ1-2; D gene uncertain. The length of the CDR3 is 14 residues. Germline V CDR1 and CDR2: SNHLY, FYNNEI. The ends were cut back, 4 bases at V and 0 bases at J, with 9 bases in the middle.

Only one count was recorded for this clone. The germline gene is not matched at one end of the junction; a read error may be the cause. The CDR3 protein is CASSEQSRGQGTQYF. Here the CDR3 DNA reads TGTGCCAGCAGTGAGCAATCGCGGGGCCAAGGGACCCAGTACTTC. This chain links TRBV2 with TRBJ2-5; D might be TRBD2 (6 bases). The CDR3 spans 15 residues. Germline CDR1 and CDR2: SNHLY and FYNNEI.

This chain uses TRBV29-1 with TRBJ1-1, with no clear D. Trimming left V 6 bases short and J 1 base short, with 9 bases between. Germline V gene data show CDR1 as SQVTM and CDR2 as ANQGSEA. The CDR3 is 12 residues long. CDR3: CSVARQNTEAFF. CDR3 in DNA: TGCAGCGTCGCCAGACAGAACACTGAAGCTTTCTTT.

The chain couples TRBV11-3 to TRBJ2-3; D remains unclear. This CDR3 is 12 amino acids long. Germline CDR1 and CDR2: SGHNT and YENEEA. V lost 5 bases and J 4 bases, leaving 7 bases between the germline ends. The CDR3 reads CASSLNSDTQYF. The CDR3 DNA is TGTGCCAGCAGCCTTAACTCAGATACGCAGTATTTT. The full variable domain, its missing parts supplied by reference TRBV11-3 and TRBJ2-3, is EAGVVQSPRYKIIEKKQPVAFWCNPISGHNTLYWYLQNLGQGPELLIRYENEEAVDDSQLPKDRFSAERLKGVDSTLKIQPAELGDSAVYLCASSLNSDTQYFGPGTRLTVL.

V and J are TRBV11-1 and TRBJ2-5; perhaps TRBD2 as D (5 bases). Germline assignment: CDR1 SGHAT and CDR2 FQDESV (reference sequence). The CDR3 runs to 13 residues. The V end lost 1 base, the J end lost 7 bases, and 10 bases lay between the germline ends. The CDR3 DNA is TGTGCCAGCAGCTTAGAGAACAGCGGGACCCAGTACTTC. This gives the protein CASSLENSGTQYF.

This clone was seen only a few times. This sequence joins TRBV7-2 and TRBJ1-2, with TRBD1 as a possible D gene (6 bases). Germline assignment: CDR1 SGHTA and CDR2 FQGNSA. V gave up 5 bases and J gave up 8 bases, with 12 bases separating them. This CDR3 is built from 12 residues. CDR3 sequence (DNA): TGTGCCAGCAGCGTAGGACAGCTGGGCTACACCTTC. It is translated as CASSVGQLGYTF.

A few counts support this clone. The chain links TRBV29-1 to TRBJ1-1; TRBD1 agrees at 7 bases. Trimming at V came to 2 bases and at J to 8 bases, leaving 5 bases not matched to a gene. Per germline, CDR1 SQVTM and CDR2 ANQGSEA. The CDR3 contains 12 residues. The chain's CDR3 is CSVERGGKEAFF. CDR3 sequence (DNA): TGCAGCGTTGAAAGAGGGGGCAAGGAAGCTTTCTTT.

The chain links TRBV9 to TRBJ2-3; 7 bases match TRBD1. Unmatched junction bases numbered 12, after V lost 3 bases and J lost 5 bases. This CDR3 contains 16 residues. Germline loops: CDR1 SGDLS, CDR2 YYNGEE. CDR3 in amino acids: CASSALPGGFRDTQYF. CDR3 nucleotides: TGTGCCAGCAGCGCCCTCCCAGGGGGTTTCAGAGATACGCAGTATTTT.

This clone was counted between two and nine times. The CDR3 here is CASSPRVAGGTGELFF. The CDR3 DNA sequence: TGTGCCAGCAGCCCCCGGGTAGCGGGGGGCACCGGGGAGCTGTTTTTT. This chain uses TRBV4-2 with TRBJ2-2; 10 bases are a match to TRBD2. CDR1 is LGHNA, CDR2 YNFKEQ, per germline. Losses at the gene ends were 4 bases for V and 4 bases for J; bases not matched to a gene: 6. The CDR3 consists of 16 residues.

Only a few counts were recorded for this clone. This sequence joins TRBV19 and TRBJ2-5; no clear D. CDR1 and CDR2 from the germline V gene are LNHDA and SQIVND (reference sequence). V lost 6 bases and J lost 1, with 6 bases in between. This CDR3 has 12 residues. DNA for the CDR3: TGTGCCAGTAGCCAGTTCCAAGAGACCCAGTACTTC. Translating gives CASSQFQETQYF. The full variable domain, its missing parts supplied by reference TRBV19 and TRBJ2-5, is DGGITQSPKYLFRKEGQNVTLSCEQNLNHDAMYWYRQDPGQGLRLIYYSQIVNDFQKGDIAEGYSVSREKKESFPLTVTSAQKNPTAFYLCASSQFQETQYFGPGTRLLVL.

The V gene is TRBV19, the J gene TRBJ1-1; D uncertain. This CDR3 is built from 11 residues. The germline V gene has CDR1 LNHDA and CDR2 SQIVND (reference sequence). Trimming stripped 6 bases from V and 6 bases from J, with 8 bases between. CDR3 amino acids: CASRSRAEAFF. As DNA, the CDR3 is TGTGCCAGTAGGTCACGCGCTGAAGCTTTCTTT.

This clone came up once. The V gene is TRBV6-1, the J gene TRBJ2-7; possibly TRBD1 for D (5 bases). Per the germline V gene, CDR1 is MNHNS and CDR2 is SASEGT. The CDR3 is 14 residues long. V lost 3 bases and J 2 bases, leaving 11 bases between the germline ends. The CDR3 loop reads CASSDAQDPYEQYF. The CDR3 nucleotides read TGTGCCAGCAGTGACGCACAGGACCCCTACGAGCAGTACTTC.

This clone was found a few times. The chain employs TRBV7-9 and TRBJ2-7, with 10 nucleotides matching TRBD1. The CDR3 has 14 residues. The trim removed 3 bases at V and 7 bases at J, leaving 6 bases unmatched. CDR1 and CDR2 from the germline V gene are SEHNR and FQNEAQ (reference sequence). The CDR3 coding sequence is TGTGCCAGCAGCTTGAGACAGGGGGCGCAAGAGCAGTACTTC. This gives the protein CASSLRQGAQEQYF.

The chain employs TRBV29-1 and TRBJ1-1; tentatively, D is TRBD1 (6 bases). CDR3 length equals 13 residues. Germline lookup yields CDR1 SQVTM and CDR2 ANQGSEA. Trimming took off 0 bases at V and 7 bases at J, with 12 bases between the two ends. In DNA form, the CDR3 reads TGCAGCGTTGAAGAACGGGGGGCGGGTGAAGCTTTCTTT. It yields the protein CSVEERGAGEAFF. The variable domain in full, with the rest retrieved from reference TRBV29-1 and TRBJ1-1, is SAVISQKPSRDICQRGTSLTIQCQVDSQVTMMFWYRQQPGQSLTLIATANQGSEATYESGFVIDKFPISRPNLTFSTLTVSNMSPEDSSIYLCSVEERGAGEAFFGQGTRLTVV.

The chain employs TRBV6-5 and TRBJ1-3; no clear D. Trimming pared 2 bases from V and 1 base from J, leaving 9 bases between. This CDR3 spans 15 amino acids. Per germline, CDR1 MNHEY and CDR2 SVGAGI. DNA for the CDR3: TGTGCCAGCAGTTACGGGGAGCCGTCTGGAAACACCATATATTTT. This codes for CASSYGEPSGNTIYF.